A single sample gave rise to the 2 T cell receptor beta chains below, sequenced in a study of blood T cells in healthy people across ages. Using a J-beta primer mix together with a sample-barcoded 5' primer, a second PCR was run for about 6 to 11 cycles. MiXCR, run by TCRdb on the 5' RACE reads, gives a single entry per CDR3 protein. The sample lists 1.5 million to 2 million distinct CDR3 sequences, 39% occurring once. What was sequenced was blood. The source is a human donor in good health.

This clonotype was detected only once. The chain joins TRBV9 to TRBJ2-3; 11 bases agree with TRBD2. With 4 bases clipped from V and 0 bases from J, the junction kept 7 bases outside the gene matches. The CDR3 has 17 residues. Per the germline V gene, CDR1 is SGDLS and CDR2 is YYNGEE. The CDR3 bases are TGTGCCAGCAGCCCAGGTGCTAGCGGGGGGAGCACAGATACGCAGTATTTT. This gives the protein CASSPGASGGSTDTQYF.

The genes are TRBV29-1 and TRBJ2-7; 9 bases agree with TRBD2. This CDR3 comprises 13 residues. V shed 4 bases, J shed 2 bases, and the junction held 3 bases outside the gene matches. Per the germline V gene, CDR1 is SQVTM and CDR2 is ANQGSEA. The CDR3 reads CSVGGGATYEQYF. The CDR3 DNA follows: TGCAGCGTTGGCGGGGGGGCTACCTACGAGCAGTACTTC.